What follows describes a single T cell receptor beta chain. These data originate in a study of shared clonotypes between healthy human individuals. Study context: The study enrolled a couple of women and three men aged 18 to 49.

Per the authors' pipeline: ImmunoSEQ supplied junction-only sequences lacking quality scores, so filtering was different. Sequencing used immunoSEQ multiplex PCR; TCRdb keeps in-frame clones, though not all of them. The V and J calls and clone size are taken from that table; D and trimming were inferred from the DNA. The sample includes about 490,000 clones, 65% to 85% of them seen just once. The germline V gene has CDR1 LGHNA and CDR2 YNFKEQ. The junction had 9 bases not matched to a gene; V was cut back by 2 bases and J by 9 bases. CDR3 length: 15 amino acids. The TCR comes from a woman aged 40 to 50 in good health. Some clones in this sample may be carry-over from other donors' samples. The chain combines TRBV4-2 with TRBJ2-1, with TRBD2 matching over 8 bases. The sample was PBMCs. The CDR3 reads CASSQPGLGGTEQFF. The DNA for the CDR3 is TGTGCCAGCAGCCAACCGGGACTAGGGGGTACTGAGCAGTTCTTC.